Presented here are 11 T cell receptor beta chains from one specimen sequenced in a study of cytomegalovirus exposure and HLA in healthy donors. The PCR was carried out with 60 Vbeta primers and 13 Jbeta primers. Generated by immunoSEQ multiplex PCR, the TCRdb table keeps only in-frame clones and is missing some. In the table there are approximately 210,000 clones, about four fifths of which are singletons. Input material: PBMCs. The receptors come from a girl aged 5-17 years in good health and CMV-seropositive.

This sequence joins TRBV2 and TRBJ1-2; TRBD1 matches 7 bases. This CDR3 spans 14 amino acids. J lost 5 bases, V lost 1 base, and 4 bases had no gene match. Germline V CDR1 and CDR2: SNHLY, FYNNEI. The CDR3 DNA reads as TGTGCCAGCAGTGAAGGGGACAGACCTTATGGCTACACCTTC. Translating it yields CASSEGDRPYGYTF.

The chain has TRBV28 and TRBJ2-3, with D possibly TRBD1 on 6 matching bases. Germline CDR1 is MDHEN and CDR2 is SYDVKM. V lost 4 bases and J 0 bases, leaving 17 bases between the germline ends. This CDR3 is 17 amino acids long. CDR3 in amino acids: CASSSTWTVDSTDTQYF. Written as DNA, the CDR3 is TGTGCCAGCAGTTCCACGTGGACAGTAGATAGCACAGATACGCAGTATTTT.

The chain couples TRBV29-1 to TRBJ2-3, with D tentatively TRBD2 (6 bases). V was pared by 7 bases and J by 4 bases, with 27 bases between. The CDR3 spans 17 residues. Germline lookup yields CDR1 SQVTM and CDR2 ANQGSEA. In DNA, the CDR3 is TGCAGCGCCGGCTGGGTAGCGGAGAGCCCTGATGCAGATACGCAGTATTTT. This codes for CSAGWVAESPDADTQYF.

The CDR3 region is CASSVSGGRTETQYF. The CDR3 DNA sequence: TGTGCCAGCAGCGTAAGCGGGGGGCGGACAGAGACCCAGTACTTC. V gene TRBV9 combines with J gene TRBJ2-5; 9 bases match TRBD2. Germline V gene sequence: CDR1 SGDLS, CDR2 YYNGEE. The trim removed 1 base at V and 4 bases at J, leaving 5 bases unmatched. The CDR3 runs to 15 residues.

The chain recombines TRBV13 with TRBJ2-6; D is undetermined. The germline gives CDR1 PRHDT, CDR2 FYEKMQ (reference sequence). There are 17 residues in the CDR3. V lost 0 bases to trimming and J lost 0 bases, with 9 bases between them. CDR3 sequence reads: CASSLGAKRSGANVLTF. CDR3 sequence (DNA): TGTGCCAGCAGCTTAGGGGCAAAACGCTCTGGGGCCAACGTCCTGACTTTC.

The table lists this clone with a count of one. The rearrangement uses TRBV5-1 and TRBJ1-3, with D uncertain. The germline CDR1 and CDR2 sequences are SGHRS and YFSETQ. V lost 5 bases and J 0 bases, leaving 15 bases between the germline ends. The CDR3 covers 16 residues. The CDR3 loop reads CASRPLIGSSGNTIYF. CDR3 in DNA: TGCGCCAGCAGACCTCTAATTGGGAGCTCTGGAAACACCATATATTTT.

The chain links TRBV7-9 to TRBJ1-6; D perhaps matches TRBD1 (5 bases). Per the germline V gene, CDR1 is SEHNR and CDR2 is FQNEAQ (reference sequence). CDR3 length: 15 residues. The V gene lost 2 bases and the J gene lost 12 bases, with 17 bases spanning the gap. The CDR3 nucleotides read TGTGCCAGCAGCTTATCCGGGCCAGGGTTTTTACCCCTCCACTTT. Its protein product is CASSLSGPGFLPLHF. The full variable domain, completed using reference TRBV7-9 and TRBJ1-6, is DTGVSQNPRHKITKRGQNVTFRCDPISEHNRLYWYRQTLGQGPEFLTYFQNEAQLEKSRLLSDRFSAERPKGSFSTLEIQRTEQGDSAMYLCASSLSGPGFLPLHFGNGTRLTVT.

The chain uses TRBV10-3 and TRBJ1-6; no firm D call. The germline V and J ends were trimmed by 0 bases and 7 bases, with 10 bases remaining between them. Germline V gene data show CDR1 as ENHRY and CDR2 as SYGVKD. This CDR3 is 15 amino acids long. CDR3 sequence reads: CAISESLGSNSPLHF. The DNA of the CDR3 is TGTGCCATCAGTGAGTCGTTAGGGAGCAATTCACCCCTCCACTTT.

The CDR3 loop reads CASSQFWGDRVTYEQYF. The CDR3 DNA sequence: TGTGCCAGCAGTCAGTTTTGGGGGGACAGGGTGACCTACGAGCAGTACTTC. The chain combines TRBV11-2 with TRBJ2-7; 9 bases are a match to TRBD1. This CDR3 is built from 17 residues. Germline lookup yields CDR1 SGHAT and CDR2 FQNNGV. The V gene end was trimmed by 6 bases and the J gene end by 2 bases; junction bases not matched to a gene: 14. Full variable domain (rest looked up from reference TRBV11-2 and TRBJ2-7): EAGVAQSPRYKIIEKRQSVAFWCNPISGHATLYWYQQILGQGPKLLIQFQNNGVVDDSQLPKDRFSAERLKGVDSTLKIQPAKLEDSAVYLCASSQFWGDRVTYEQYFGPGTRLTVT.

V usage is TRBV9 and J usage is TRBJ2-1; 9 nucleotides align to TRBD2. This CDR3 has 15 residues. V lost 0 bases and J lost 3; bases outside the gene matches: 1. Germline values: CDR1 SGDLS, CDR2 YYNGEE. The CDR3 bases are TGTGCCAGCAGCGTAGGCGGGGGGGACTACAATGAGCAGTTCTTC. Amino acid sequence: CASSVGGGDYNEQFF.

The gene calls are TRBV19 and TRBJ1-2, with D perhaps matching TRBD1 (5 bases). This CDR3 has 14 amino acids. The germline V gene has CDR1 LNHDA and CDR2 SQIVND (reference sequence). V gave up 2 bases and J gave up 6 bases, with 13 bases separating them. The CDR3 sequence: CASSITGGKDGYTF. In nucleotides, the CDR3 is TGTGCCAGTAGTATAACTGGGGGGAAGGATGGCTACACCTTC.